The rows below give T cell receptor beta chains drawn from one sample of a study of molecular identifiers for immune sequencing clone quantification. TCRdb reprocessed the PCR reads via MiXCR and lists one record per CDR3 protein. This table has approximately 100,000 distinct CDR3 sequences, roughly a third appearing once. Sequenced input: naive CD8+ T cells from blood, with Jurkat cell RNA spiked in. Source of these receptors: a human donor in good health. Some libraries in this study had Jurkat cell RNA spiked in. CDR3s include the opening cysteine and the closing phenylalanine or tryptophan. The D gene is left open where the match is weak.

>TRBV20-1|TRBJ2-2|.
CSVRHSNTGELIF
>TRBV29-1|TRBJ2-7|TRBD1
CSVEEVTGTYEQYF
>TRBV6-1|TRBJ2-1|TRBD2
CASSLSGTSFYNEQFF
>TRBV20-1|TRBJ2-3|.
CSASDVAPDTQYF
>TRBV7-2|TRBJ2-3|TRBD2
CASSLVAGGRGDTQYF
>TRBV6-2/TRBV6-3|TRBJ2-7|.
CASSYVRGSDEQYF
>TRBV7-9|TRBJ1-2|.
CASSLADDPTVYGYTF
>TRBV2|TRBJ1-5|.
CASKDWADSNQPQHF
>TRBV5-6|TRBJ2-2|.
CASSLGGDAGELFF
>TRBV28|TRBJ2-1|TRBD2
CATEGLAGGYDEQFF
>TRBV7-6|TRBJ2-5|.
CASSLAGYQETQYF
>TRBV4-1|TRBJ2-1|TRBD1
CASSQDGTGPFF
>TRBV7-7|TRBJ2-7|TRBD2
CASSPGEGYEQYF